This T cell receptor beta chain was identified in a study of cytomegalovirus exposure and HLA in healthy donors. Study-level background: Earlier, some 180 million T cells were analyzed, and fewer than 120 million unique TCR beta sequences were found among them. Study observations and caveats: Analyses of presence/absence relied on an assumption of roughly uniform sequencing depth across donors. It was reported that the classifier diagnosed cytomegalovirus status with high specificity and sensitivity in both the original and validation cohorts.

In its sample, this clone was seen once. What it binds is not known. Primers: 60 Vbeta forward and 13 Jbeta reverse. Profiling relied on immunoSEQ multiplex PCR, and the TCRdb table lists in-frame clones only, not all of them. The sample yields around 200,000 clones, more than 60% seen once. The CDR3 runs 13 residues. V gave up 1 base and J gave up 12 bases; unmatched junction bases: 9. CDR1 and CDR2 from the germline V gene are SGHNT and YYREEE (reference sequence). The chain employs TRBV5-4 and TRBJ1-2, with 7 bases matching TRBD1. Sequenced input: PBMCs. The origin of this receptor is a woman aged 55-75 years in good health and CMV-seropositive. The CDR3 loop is CASSLNRDSGDTF. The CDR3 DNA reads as TGTGCCAGCAGCTTGAACCGGGACAGCGGTGACACCTTC. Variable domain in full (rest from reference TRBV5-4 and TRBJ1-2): ETGVTQSPTHLIKTRGQQVTLRCSSQSGHNTVSWYQQALGQGPQFIFQYYREEENGRGNFPPRFSGLQFPNYSSELNVNALELDDSALYLCASSLNRDSGDTFGSGTRLTVV.